This TCR beta chain is from a study of TIL therapy for anti-PD-1-resistant metastatic lung cancer. About the research overall: Progressing patients received lymphodepletion, expanded TIL infusion and IL-2.

This CDR3 is 17 amino acids long. Per the germline V gene, CDR1 is KGHSH and CDR2 is LQKENI. J lost 1 base, V lost 6 bases, and 8 bases had no gene match. This clone was counted a few times. The time point: pre-treatment sample, taken before nivolumab and TIL therapy. The libraries were made with immunoSEQ v3. Repertoires were generated with immunoSEQ multiplex PCR, while TCRdb's copy carries only in-frame clones and drops some. The sample lists about 60,000 clones, around 68% occurring once. The receptor's source is a person between 25 and 79 years old with non-small cell lung cancer. The chain uses TRBV18 and TRBJ1-5, with 11 bases lining up with TRBD1. The source material was blood, sampled at baseline. The CDR3 DNA sequence: TGTGCCAGCTCGACCGGACAGGGGGCGGTCAGCAATCAGCCCCAGCATTTT. Amino acid sequence: CASSTGQGAVSNQPQHF.